This T cell receptor beta chain comes out of a study of T cells in localized non-small cell lung cancer. Study-level results: A denser population of T cells in blood accompanied longer overall survival. Tumor trailed uninvolved adjacent lung in T cell clonality, which peaked there.

TCRdb keeps only in-frame clones here, not all; method: immunoSEQ multiplex PCR. The table lists some 10,000 clones, nearly 50% of them singletons. The V and J ends lost 5 bases and 2 bases, in that order; junction bases with no gene match: 10. This CDR3 has 17 amino acids. From germline, CDR1 is SGDLS and CDR2 YYNGEE. Worth noting for this clone: Antigen unknown.

This sequence was found in a woman aged 40-70 years with stage II squamous cell lung carcinoma. The specimen was lymph node tissue, collected before any cancer treatment. The rearrangement links TRBV9 to TRBJ2-2; 9 bases are a match to TRBD2. The CDR3 is CASSELAGGPNTGELFF. The CDR3, as DNA: TGTGCCAGCAGTGAGCTGGCGGGAGGGCCTAACACCGGGGAGCTGTTTTTT.